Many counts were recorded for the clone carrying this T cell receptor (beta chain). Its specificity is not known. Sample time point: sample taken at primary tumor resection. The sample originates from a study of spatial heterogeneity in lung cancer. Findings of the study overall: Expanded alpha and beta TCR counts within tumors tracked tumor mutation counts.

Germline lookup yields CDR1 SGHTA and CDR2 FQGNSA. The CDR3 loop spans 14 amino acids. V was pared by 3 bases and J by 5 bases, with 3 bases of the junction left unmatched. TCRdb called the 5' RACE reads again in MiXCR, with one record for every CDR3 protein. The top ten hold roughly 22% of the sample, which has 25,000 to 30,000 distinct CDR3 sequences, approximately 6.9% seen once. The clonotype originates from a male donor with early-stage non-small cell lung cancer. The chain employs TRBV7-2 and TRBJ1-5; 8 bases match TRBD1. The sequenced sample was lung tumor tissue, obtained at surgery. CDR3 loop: CASSFSGGDQPQHF. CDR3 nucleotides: TGTGCCAGCAGCTTCTCAGGGGGCGATCAGCCCCAGCATTTT. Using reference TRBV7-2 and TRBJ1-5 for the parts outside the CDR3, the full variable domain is GAGVSQSPSNKVTEKGKDVELRCDPISGHTALYWYRQSLGQGLEFLIYFQGNSAPDKSGLPSDRFSAERTGGSVSTLTIQRTQQEDSAVYLCASSFSGGDQPQHFGDGTRLSIL.